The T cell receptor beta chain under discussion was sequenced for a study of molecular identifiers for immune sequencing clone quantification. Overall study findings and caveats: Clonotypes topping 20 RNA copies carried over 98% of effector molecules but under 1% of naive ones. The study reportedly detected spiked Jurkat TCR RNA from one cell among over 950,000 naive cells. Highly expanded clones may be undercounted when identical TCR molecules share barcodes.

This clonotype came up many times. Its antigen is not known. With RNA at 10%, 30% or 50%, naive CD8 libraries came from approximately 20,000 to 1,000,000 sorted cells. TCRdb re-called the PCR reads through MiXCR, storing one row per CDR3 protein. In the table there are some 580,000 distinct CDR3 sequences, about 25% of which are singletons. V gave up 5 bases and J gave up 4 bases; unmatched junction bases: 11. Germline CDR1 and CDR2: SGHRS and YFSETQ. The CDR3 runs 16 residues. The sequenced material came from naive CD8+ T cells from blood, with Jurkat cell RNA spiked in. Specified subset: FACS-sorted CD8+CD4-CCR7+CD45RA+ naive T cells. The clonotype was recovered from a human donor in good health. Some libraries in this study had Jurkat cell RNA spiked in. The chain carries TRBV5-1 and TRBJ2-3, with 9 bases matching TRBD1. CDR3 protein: CASRAFGTGFSDTQYF. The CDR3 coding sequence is TGCGCCAGCAGGGCCTTCGGGACAGGGTTTTCAGATACGCAGTATTTT. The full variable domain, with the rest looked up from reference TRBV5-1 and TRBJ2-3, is KAGVTQTPRYLIKTRGQQVTLSCSPISGHRSVSWYQQTPGQGLQFLFEYFSETQRNKGNFPGRFSGRQFSNSRSEMNVSTLELGDSALYLCASRAFGTGFSDTQYFGPGTRLTVL.